This T cell receptor beta chain was captured in a study of cytomegalovirus exposure and HLA in healthy donors. General study results and limits: A reported reduction in N-insertions relative to the roughly 700-donor mean was seen in an Asian-associated ancestry cluster in a later analysis.

Trimming removed 5 bases from V and 6 bases from J, with 14 bases in between. Germline CDR1 and CDR2: GTSNPN and SVGIG (reference sequence). This CDR3 comprises 13 residues. A note on this clone: What it binds is unknown.

Primers: 60 Vbeta forward and 13 Jbeta reverse. Assay: immunoSEQ multiplex PCR; the TCRdb copy retains only in-frame clones and omits some. Among 100,000 to 120,000 clones listed, around 76% were seen once. J is TRBJ2-1 and V is TRBV30, with D maybe TRBD2 (5 bases). The sample was PBMCs. The receptor's source is a man aged 40-55 years in good health and CMV-seropositive. The CDR3 region is CAWGIGAANEQFF. DNA of the CDR3: TGTGCCTGGGGTATTGGAGCGGCCAATGAGCAGTTCTTC.